This entry describes one TCR beta chain. This entry belongs to a study of blood T cell repertoires in COVID-19. Across the whole study: PBMCs, B-cell-depleted T cells, or T cells were the source of the cDNA or gDNA that made up the material.

As originally analysed: Amplifying reference gene primers gave estimates of nucleated cell counts. Data came from immunoSEQ multiplex PCR; TCRdb stores just in-frame clones and leaves some out. V, J and clone size derive from that table, while D and trimming were established from the DNA sequence. The sample contains some 150,000 clones, 85% to 90% of which appear only once. The CDR3 covers 16 residues. V was shortened by 0 bases and J by 3 bases, with 13 bases between the two germline ends. Germline V gene sequence: CDR1 MNHEY, CDR2 SVGAGI. The clonotype comes from a human donor in a cohort sampled during active COVID-19. J is TRBJ2-3 and V is TRBV6-5, with a weak D call TRBD2 (6 bases). The sample taken for sequencing was peripheral blood. This CDR3 is CASSYSLSGGTDTQYF. The CDR3 DNA sequence: TGTGCCAGCAGTTACTCCCTTAGCGGTGGAACAGATACGCAGTATTTT.